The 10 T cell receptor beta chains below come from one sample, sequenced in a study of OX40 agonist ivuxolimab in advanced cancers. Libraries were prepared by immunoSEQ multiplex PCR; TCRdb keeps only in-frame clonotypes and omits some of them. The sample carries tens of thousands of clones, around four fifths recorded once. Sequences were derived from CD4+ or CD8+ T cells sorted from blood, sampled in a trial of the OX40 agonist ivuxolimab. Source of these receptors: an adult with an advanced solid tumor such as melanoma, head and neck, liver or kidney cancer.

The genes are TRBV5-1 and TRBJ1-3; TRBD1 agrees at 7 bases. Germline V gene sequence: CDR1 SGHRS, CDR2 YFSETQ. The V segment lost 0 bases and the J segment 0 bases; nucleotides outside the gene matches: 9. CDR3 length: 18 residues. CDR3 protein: CASSLVGQRGSSGNTIYF. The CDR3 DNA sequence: TGCGCCAGCAGCTTGGTGGGACAGAGAGGATCCTCTGGAAACACCATATATTTT. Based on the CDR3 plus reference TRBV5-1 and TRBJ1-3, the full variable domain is KAGVTQTPRYLIKTRGQQVTLSCSPISGHRSVSWYQQTPGQGLQFLFEYFSETQRNKGNFPGRFSGRQFSNSRSEMNVSTLELGDSALYLCASSLVGQRGSSGNTIYFGEGSWLTVV.

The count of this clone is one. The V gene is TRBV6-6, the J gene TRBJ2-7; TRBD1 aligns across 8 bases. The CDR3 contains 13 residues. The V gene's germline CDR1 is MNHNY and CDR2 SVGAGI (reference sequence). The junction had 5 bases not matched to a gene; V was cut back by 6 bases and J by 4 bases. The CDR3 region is CASSRQGSYEQYF. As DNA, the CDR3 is TGTGCCAGCAGCCGACAGGGGAGTTACGAGCAGTACTTC.

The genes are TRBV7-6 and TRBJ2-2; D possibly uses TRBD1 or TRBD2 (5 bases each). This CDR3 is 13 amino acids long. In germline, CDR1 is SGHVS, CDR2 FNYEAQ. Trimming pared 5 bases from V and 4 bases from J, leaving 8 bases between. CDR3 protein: CASSRGPTGELFF. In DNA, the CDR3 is TGTGCCAGCAGCCGGGGACCCACCGGGGAGCTGTTTTTT. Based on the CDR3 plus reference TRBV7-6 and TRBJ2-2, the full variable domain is GAGVSQSPRYKVTKRGQDVALRCDPISGHVSLYWYRQALGQGPEFLTYFNYEAQQDKSGLPNDRFSAERPEGSISTLTIQRTEQRDSAMYRCASSRGPTGELFFGEGSRLTVL.

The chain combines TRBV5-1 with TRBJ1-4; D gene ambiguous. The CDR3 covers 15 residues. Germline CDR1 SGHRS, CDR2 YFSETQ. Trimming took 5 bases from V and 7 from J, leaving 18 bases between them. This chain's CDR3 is CASRFGSGEGEKLFF. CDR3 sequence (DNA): TGCGCCAGCAGATTCGGGTCCGGGGAGGGTGAAAAACTGTTTTTT.

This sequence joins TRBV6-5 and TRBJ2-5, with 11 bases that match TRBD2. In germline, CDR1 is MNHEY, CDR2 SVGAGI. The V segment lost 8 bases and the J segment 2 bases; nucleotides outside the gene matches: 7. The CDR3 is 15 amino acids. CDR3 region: CASYSTSGGQETQYF. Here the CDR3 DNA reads TGTGCCAGCTACTCTACTAGCGGGGGACAAGAGACCCAGTACTTC.

This CDR3 is CASSRTASGANVLTF. The DNA for the CDR3 is TGTGCCAGCAGCCGGACAGCCTCTGGGGCCAACGTCCTGACTTTC. The chain carries TRBV28 and TRBJ2-6, with a tentative D call TRBD1 (6 bases). Per the germline V gene, CDR1 is MDHEN and CDR2 is SYDVKM. This CDR3 region has 15 residues. The V and J ends lost 6 bases and 0 bases respectively, with 9 bases between them.

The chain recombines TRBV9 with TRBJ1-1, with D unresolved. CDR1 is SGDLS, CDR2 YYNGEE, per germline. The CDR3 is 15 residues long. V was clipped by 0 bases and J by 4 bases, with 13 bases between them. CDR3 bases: TGTGCCAGCAGCGTAGGTGGAGCGGCGGGCACTGAAGCTTTCTTT. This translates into CASSVGGAAGTEAFF.

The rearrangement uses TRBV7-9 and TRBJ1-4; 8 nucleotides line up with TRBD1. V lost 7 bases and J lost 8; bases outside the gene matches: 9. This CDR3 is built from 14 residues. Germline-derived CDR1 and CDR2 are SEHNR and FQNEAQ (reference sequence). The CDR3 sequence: CASTRQGMIEKLFF. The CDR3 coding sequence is TGTGCCAGCACCCGACAGGGGATGATCGAAAAACTGTTTTTT. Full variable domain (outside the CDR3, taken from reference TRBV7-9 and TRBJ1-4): DTGVSQNPRHKITKRGQNVTFRCDPISEHNRLYWYRQTLGQGPEFLTYFQNEAQLEKSRLLSDRFSAERPKGSFSTLEIQRTEQGDSAMYLCASTRQGMIEKLFFGSGTQLSVL.

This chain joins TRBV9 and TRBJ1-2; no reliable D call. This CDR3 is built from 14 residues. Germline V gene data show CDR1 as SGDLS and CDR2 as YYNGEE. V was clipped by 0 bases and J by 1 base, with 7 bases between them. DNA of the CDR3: TGTGCCAGCAGCGTAGCGTCTGATAACTATGGCTACACCTTC. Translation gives CASSVASDNYGYTF.

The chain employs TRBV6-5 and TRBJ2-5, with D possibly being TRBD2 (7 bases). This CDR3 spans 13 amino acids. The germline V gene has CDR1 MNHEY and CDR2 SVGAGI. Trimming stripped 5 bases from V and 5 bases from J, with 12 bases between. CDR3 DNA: TGTGCCAGCAGTAACAGGGAGGGGGAGACCCAGTACTTC. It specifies CASSNREGETQYF.